This T cell receptor beta chain emerged from a study of neoadjuvant anti-PD-1 for oral cavity cancer. Background on the study: Nivolumab at 3 mg/kg was mostly given biweekly, three to four doses, pre-surgery.

V trimming: 1 base; J trimming: 4 bases; junction bases outside the gene matches: 4. Germline V CDR1 and CDR2: MGHRA, YSYEKL. The CDR3 spans 15 residues. Method: immunoSEQ multiplex PCR; TCRdb's copy keeps in-frame clones and lacks some. The sample lists over 80,000 clones, about 84% seen once, with approximately 3.4% in the top ten. This clone was detected only a few times. The chain couples TRBV4-1 to TRBJ2-7; 10 nucleotides line up with TRBD1. The input for sequencing was PBMCs, taken before nivolumab (anti-PD-1) treatment. The source of this sequence is a person between 40 and 85 years old with oral cavity squamous cell carcinoma. The CDR3 is CASSQGGTGVYEQYF. CDR3 bases: TGCGCCAGCAGCCAAGGAGGGACAGGGGTTTACGAGCAGTACTTC.